These T cell receptor beta chains were read from a single sample in a study of cytomegalovirus exposure and HLA in healthy donors. Repertoires were generated with immunoSEQ multiplex PCR, while TCRdb's copy carries only in-frame clones and drops some. This sample's clone table lists roughly 200,000 clones. The sequenced sample consisted of PBMCs. The source is a girl aged 2 to 9 in good health and CMV-seropositive. Each CDR3 is given with its conserved first and last residue. Each record gives: V gene, D gene, J gene, CDR3 protein, CDR3 DNA. D genes are given only for firm matches.

TRBV6-5,.,TRBJ2-3,CASSYRAGYTDTQYF,TGTGCCAGCAGTTATAGGGCGGGTTACACAGATACGCAGTATTTT
TRBV28,.,TRBJ1-1,CASSMGGARTEAFF,TGTGCCAGCAGTATGGGGGGGGCCAGGACTGAAGCTTTCTTT
TRBV7-9,.,TRBJ2-7,CASSLIFGQPNSYEQYF,TGTGCCAGCAGCTTAATTTTCGGACAACCAAACTCCTACGAGCAGTACTTC
TRBV10-3,TRBD2,TRBJ2-7,CAISELAGGTEEQYF,TGTGCCATCAGTGAACTAGCGGGAGGAACGGAAGAGCAGTACTTC
TRBV27,TRBD1,TRBJ1-1,CASRLGGAGTEAFF,TGTGCCAGCAGACTAGGGGGCGCAGGGACTGAAGCTTTCTTT
TRBV27,.,TRBJ1-1,CASSLQGLNTEAFF,TGTGCCAGCAGTTTACAGGGCTTGAACACTGAAGCTTTCTTT
TRBV19,TRBD1,TRBJ2-7,CASSSGTGGFEQYF,TGTGCCAGTAGTTCCGGGACAGGGGGCTTCGAGCAGTACTTC
TRBV6-6,.,TRBJ2-7,CASSYGQLEYEQYF,TGTGCCAGCAGTTACGGTCAACTAGAGTACGAGCAGTACTTC
TRBV19,TRBD1,TRBJ1-1,CASSTFTGTGSEAFF,TGTGCCAGTAGCACTTTTACTGGGACAGGGAGTGAAGCTTTCTTT
TRBV28,.,TRBJ1-1,CASRGVLNTEAFF,TGTGCCAGCAGGGGCGTTTTGAACACTGAAGCTTTCTTT
TRBV7-9,TRBD2,TRBJ2-5,CASSSGLREGRDGETQYF,TGTGCCAGCAGCTCAGGGTTGCGGGAGGGCCGTGATGGAGAGACCCAGTACTTC
TRBV18,.,TRBJ2-7,CASSATGPSYEQYF,TGTGCCAGCTCGGCGACAGGACCCTCTTACGAGCAGTACTTC
TRBV5-4,TRBD2,TRBJ2-7,CASSLAGLAAYEQYF,TGTGCCAGCAGCTTGGCGGGACTAGCTGCCTACGAGCAGTACTTC
TRBV19,TRBD1,TRBJ1-5,CASSIPGQGQPQHF,TGTGCCAGTAGTATACCGGGACAGGGGCAGCCCCAGCATTTT
TRBV19,.,TRBJ1-5,CASSIDLGGSNQPQHF,TGTGCCAGTAGTATAGATCTCGGGGGGAGCAATCAGCCCCAGCATTTT
TRBV30,TRBD1,TRBJ2-7,CAWGGGQGGYEQYF,TGTGCCTGGGGGGGCGGACAGGGAGGATACGAGCAGTACTTC
TRBV28,.,TRBJ1-1,CASSSLGQLTEAFF,TGTGCCAGCAGTTCCCTCGGACAGCTGACTGAAGCTTTCTTT
TRBV9,.,TRBJ2-6,CASSVGVHSGANVLTF,TGTGCCAGCAGCGTAGGCGTCCACTCTGGGGCCAACGTCCTGACTTTC
TRBV4-1,.,TRBJ1-3,CASSQVGTRSGNTIYF,TGCGCCAGCAGCCAAGTGGGCACCCGCTCTGGAAACACCATATATTTT
TRBV9,.,TRBJ2-5,CASSVSEETQYF,TGTGCCAGCAGCGTGAGTGAAGAGACCCAGTACTTC
TRBV9,TRBD2,TRBJ2-5,CASSERSGGETQYF,TGTGCCAGCAGCGAGCGTTCGGGGGGAGAGACCCAGTACTTC
TRBV6-5,.,TRBJ2-7,CASRPMAEQYF,TGTGCCAGCAGGCCCATGGCCGAGCAGTACTTC